Below, one T cell receptor beta chain is given with its context. Its target is not known. Blood was sampled at baseline, cycle 4 day 1, and cycle 7 day 1. These data belong to a study of OX40 agonist ivuxolimab in advanced cancers. Study summary: Ivuxolimab is a fully human IgG2 antibody that activates OX40 (CD134).

Measured with immunoSEQ multiplex PCR; TCRdb has only the in-frame clones, and not every one. The repertoire consists of approximately 100,000 clones, with under 90% occurring once and the leading ten covering roughly 5%. Study-wide points: On average, CD8+ T cells showed a greater number of expanded clones than CD4+. Among the lowest peripheral clonal expansion occurred in 0.1-3.0 mg/kg partial responders.

This CDR3 has 14 residues. V gave up 0 bases and J gave up 5 bases, with 10 bases separating them. CDR1 and CDR2 (germline): SGHTA, FQGNSA. This clonotype originated in an adult with an advanced solid tumor such as melanoma, head and neck, liver or kidney cancer. The sample here was CD4+ or CD8+ T cells sorted from blood, taken in a trial of the OX40 agonist ivuxolimab. The rearrangement links TRBV7-2 to TRBJ1-2, with a tentative D call TRBD1 (6 bases). CDR3 DNA: TGTGCCAGCAGCTTAGCGCGGACAGCATATGGCTACACCTTC. As protein: CASSLARTAYGYTF.